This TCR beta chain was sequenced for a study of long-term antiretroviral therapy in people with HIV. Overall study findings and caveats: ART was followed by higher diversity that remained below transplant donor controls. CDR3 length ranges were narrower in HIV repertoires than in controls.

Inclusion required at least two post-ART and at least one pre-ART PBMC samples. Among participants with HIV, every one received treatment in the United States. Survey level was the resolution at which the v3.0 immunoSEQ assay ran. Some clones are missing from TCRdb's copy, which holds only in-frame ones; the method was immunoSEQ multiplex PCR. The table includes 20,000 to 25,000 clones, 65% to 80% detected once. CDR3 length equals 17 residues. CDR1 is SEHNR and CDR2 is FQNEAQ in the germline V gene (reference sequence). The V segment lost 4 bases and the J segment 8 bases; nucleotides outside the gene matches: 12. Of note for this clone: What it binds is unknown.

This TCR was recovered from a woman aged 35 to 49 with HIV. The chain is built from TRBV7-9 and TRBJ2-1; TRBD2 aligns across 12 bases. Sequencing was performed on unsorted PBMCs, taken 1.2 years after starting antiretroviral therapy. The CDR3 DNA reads TGTGCCAGCAGCTCCTGGCTAGCGGGGGGGCTTTCCCATGAGCAGTTCTTC. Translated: CASSSWLAGGLSHEQFF.